Listed below are T cell receptor beta chains from one sample, sequenced in a study of T cell responses to AZD1222 COVID-19 vaccine. Clones were sequenced by immunoSEQ multiplex PCR, and TCRdb holds only the in-frame ones, with some missing. The sample lists roughly 80,000 clones, around nine tenths occurring once. The source was peripheral blood, collected on day 0 of MenACWY control vaccination. The receptor source for this set is an adult in good health. Both conserved end residues are part of each CDR3. D genes are given only for firm matches. Some rows have no size entry. The others give once, few or many, or a class for an expanded clone.

V gene	D gene	clone size	J gene	CDR3 protein	CDR3 DNA
TRBV30	-	-	TRBJ2-1	CAWNIIGPAEQFF	TGTGCCTGGAACATTATAGGGCCAGCTGAGCAGTTCTTC
TRBV6-2/TRBV6-3	-	-	TRBJ2-7	CASSQVGDEQYF	TGTGCCAGCAGCCAAGTTGGGGACGAGCAGTACTTC
TRBV3-1/TRBV3-2	-	few	TRBJ2-1	CASSQVGAGLEQFF	TGTGCCAGCAGCCAAGTAGGAGCGGGCTTGGAGCAGTTCTTC
TRBV18	-	once	TRBJ1-1	CASSLTQVGNTEAFF	TGTGCCAGCTCACTGACCCAGGTAGGCAACACTGAAGCTTTCTTT
TRBV20-1	-	-	TRBJ2-1	CSASSVASGSYNEQFF	TGCAGTGCTAGTTCGGTGGCTTCGGGATCCTACAATGAGCAGTTCTTC
TRBV27	-	once	TRBJ2-7	CASSFSPSYEQYF	TGTGCCAGCAGTTTCTCTCCCTCCTACGAGCAGTACTTC
TRBV7-2	TRBD2	-	TRBJ2-3	CASNSGRAIDTQYF	TGTGCCAGCAACAGCGGGAGGGCCATAGATACGCAGTATTTT
TRBV9	-	once	TRBJ1-3	CASSPGQSSGNTIYF	TGTGCCAGCAGCCCGGGACAATCCTCTGGAAACACCATATATTTT
TRBV5-1	TRBD1	-	TRBJ1-6	CASSLGDSPRATLHF	TGCGCCAGCAGCCTAGGGGACAGCCCCCGAGCTACCCTCCACTTT
TRBV6-2/TRBV6-3	TRBD2	-	TRBJ2-7	CASSYAASGYYEQYF	TGTGCCAGCAGTTACGCGGCTAGCGGCTACTACGAGCAGTACTTC
TRBV19	-	once	TRBJ2-7	CASSIQSSPLYEQYF	TGTGCCAGTAGTATTCAATCCAGCCCCCTCTACGAGCAGTACTTC
TRBV6-7	-	-	TRBJ1-2	CASSRLGGLGLGGYTF	TGTGCCAGCAGTAGGTTAGGGGGGCTGGGATTAGGTGGCTACACCTTC
TRBV28	-	-	TRBJ2-7	CASSLRIGEQYF	TGTGCCAGCAGTTTAAGAATAGGCGAGCAGTACTTC
TRBV5-4	TRBD2	-	TRBJ2-1	CASSLSGGRREQFF	TGTGCCAGCAGCTTAAGCGGGGGCCGGCGAGAGCAGTTCTTC
TRBV28	-	-	TRBJ1-5	CASSLYGDSNQPQHF	TGTGCCAGCAGTTTATATGGCGATAGCAATCAGCCCCAGCATTTT
TRBV5-4	TRBD1	-	TRBJ2-1	CASSLGDRNNEQFF	TGTGCCAGCAGCTTGGGGGACAGGAACAATGAGCAGTTCTTC
TRBV18	TRBD2	-	TRBJ2-4	CASSPRGGRLGKNIQYF	TGTGCCAGCTCGCCCCGGGGGGGCAGACTGGGCAAAAACATTCAGTACTTC
TRBV21-1	-	-	TRBJ1-5	CASSYLGDRGPHSNQPQHF	TGTGCCAGCAGCTACCTTGGAGACAGGGGGCCCCATAGCAATCAGCCCCAGCATTTT
TRBV5-1	-	-	TRBJ2-7	CASSLTGYEQYF	TGCGCCAGCAGCCTTACCGGCTACGAGCAGTACTTC
TRBV6-2/TRBV6-3	TRBD1	-	TRBJ1-1	CASSEIGQAPEAFF	TGTGCCAGCAGTGAGATCGGACAGGCCCCTGAAGCTTTCTTT
TRBV24-1	-	once	TRBJ2-1	CATTLAGEQFF	TGTGCCACGACTTTAGCTGGTGAGCAGTTCTTC
TRBV30	-	-	TRBJ1-5	CAWSVQAGVQPQHF	TGTGCCTGGAGTGTACAGGCAGGGGTTCAGCCCCAGCATTTT
TRBV27	-	-	TRBJ2-5	CASSSTQETQYF	TGTGCCAGCAGTTCGACCCAAGAGACCCAGTACTTC
TRBV7-9	-	-	TRBJ2-3	CASIEGDTQYF	TGTGCCAGCATCGAGGGCGATACGCAGTATTTT
TRBV9	TRBD2	-	TRBJ2-7	CASSVGGRGPYEQYF	TGTGCCAGCAGCGTAGGCGGGAGAGGGCCCTACGAGCAGTACTTC
TRBV4-3	-	few	TRBJ2-3	CASSQTLTDTQYF	TGCGCCAGCAGCCAAACATTAACAGATACGCAGTATTTT
TRBV5-1	TRBD2	once	TRBJ2-5	CASSFRLAGEETQYF	TGCGCCAGCAGCTTCCGACTAGCGGGAGAAGAGACCCAGTACTTC
TRBV27	TRBD1	-	TRBJ1-1	CASSFSGTGYTEAFF	TGTGCCAGCAGTTTTTCTGGGACAGGTTACACTGAAGCTTTCTTT
TRBV5-1	TRBD2	-	TRBJ2-7	CASSLQGTSGSTNEQYF	TGCGCCAGCAGCTTGCAGGGGACTAGCGGGAGTACTAACGAGCAGTACTTC
TRBV5-4	TRBD2	-	TRBJ2-7	CASSLSGREVPYEQYF	TGTGCCAGCAGCTTGTCCGGGCGGGAGGTTCCCTACGAGCAGTACTTC
TRBV11-3	-	-	TRBJ1-1	CASSVDGNTEAFF	TGTGCCAGCAGCGTCGATGGGAACACTGAAGCTTTCTTT
TRBV2	TRBD1	-	TRBJ2-7	CASSEAPGQGHEQYF	TGTGCCAGCAGTGAAGCACCGGGACAGGGCCACGAGCAGTACTTC
TRBV10-2	-	once	TRBJ2-3	CASSEGGHRDTQYF	TGCGCCAGCAGTGAAGGAGGGCATAGAGATACGCAGTATTTT
TRBV28	TRBD2	-	TRBJ2-1	CASSPGTSGRWFF	TGTGCCAGCAGCCCCGGGACTAGCGGGAGGTGGTTCTTC
TRBV28	-	-	TRBJ1-2	CASSLVGAGSYGYTF	TGTGCCAGCAGTTTGGTGGGTGCCGGGTCCTATGGCTACACCTTC
TRBV27	-	few	TRBJ1-5	CASSSGYNQPQHF	TGTGCCAGCAGTTCAGGGTACAATCAGCCCCAGCATTTT
TRBV5-1	TRBD1	-	TRBJ2-1	CASSLGGQKFDEQFF	TGCGCCAGCAGCTTGGGGGGACAGAAGTTCGATGAGCAGTTCTTC
TRBV5-1	-	-	TRBJ2-3	CASSGGITSTDTQYF	TGCGCCAGCAGCGGGGGGATCACTAGCACAGATACGCAGTATTTT
TRBV6-5	-	once	TRBJ1-1	CASSSGEATEAFF	TGTGCCAGCAGTTCAGGGGAGGCCACTGAAGCTTTCTTT
TRBV5-8	TRBD2	once	TRBJ2-7	CASRGLAGSYEQYF	TGTGCCAGCAGGGGACTAGCGGGCTCCTACGAGCAGTACTTC
TRBV28	-	-	TRBJ2-7	CASTPGPSYEQYF	TGTGCCAGCACCCCCGGACCATCCTACGAGCAGTACTTC
TRBV7-2	-	-	TRBJ1-1	CASSPRMNTEAFF	TGTGCCAGCAGCCCCAGGATGAACACTGAAGCTTTCTTT
TRBV7-9	-	-	TRBJ1-4	CASSPAAGKKLFF	TGTGCCAGCAGCCCCGCGGCAGGGAAAAAACTGTTTTTT
TRBV7-9	-	-	TRBJ2-7	CASSPPDSSSYEQYF	TGTGCCAGCAGCCCCCCGGACTCTAGCTCCTACGAGCAGTACTTC
TRBV5-1	-	-	TRBJ1-1	CASSLYPGRPTEAFF	TGCGCCAGCAGCTTGTACCCTGGCAGGCCCACTGAAGCTTTCTTT
TRBV30	-	-	TRBJ1-3	CAWRLSSISGNTIYF	TGTGCCTGGAGGCTATCGTCGATCTCTGGAAACACCATATATTTT
TRBV10-1	-	-	TRBJ2-7	CASSSSGAYEQYF	TGCGCCAGCAGTAGTAGCGGAGCCTACGAGCAGTACTTC
TRBV15	-	-	TRBJ1-3	CATSREYGTDGNTIYF	TGTGCCACCTCTAGAGAATACGGGACTGATGGAAACACCATATATTTT
TRBV23-1	-	-	TRBJ1-5	CASSQSDGDGQPQHF	TGCGCCAGCAGTCAATCGGACGGGGACGGACAGCCCCAGCATTTT
TRBV19	-	-	TRBJ1-4	CASSTYKSRGEKLFF	TGTGCCAGTAGTACATACAAGTCTCGGGGGGAAAAACTGTTTTTT
TRBV19	-	few	TRBJ2-1	CASEGPSSIPGASSYNEQFF	TGTGCCAGCGAAGGCCCCTCGTCAATCCCGGGGGCCAGCTCCTACAATGAGCAGTTCTTC
TRBV3-1/TRBV3-2	-	-	TRBJ1-5	CASSQGRDTLGNQPQHF	TGTGCCAGCAGCCAAGGACGGGACACCCTGGGGAATCAGCCCCAGCATTTT
TRBV4-2	-	once	TRBJ2-7	CASSPQDPGWREQYF	TGTGCCAGCAGCCCTCAGGACCCAGGGTGGAGAGAGCAGTACTTC
TRBV11-2	-	-	TRBJ1-1	CASSLRQTENTEAFF	TGTGCCAGCAGCTTAAGACAGACTGAGAACACTGAAGCTTTCTTT
TRBV9	-	-	TRBJ1-3	CASSGGVVGNTIYF	TGTGCCAGCAGCGGGGGGGTTGTTGGAAACACCATATATTTT
TRBV6-2/TRBV6-3	TRBD1	-	TRBJ1-1	CASSWRTGGATEAFF	TGTGCCAGCAGTTGGCGTACAGGGGGCGCCACTGAAGCTTTCTTT